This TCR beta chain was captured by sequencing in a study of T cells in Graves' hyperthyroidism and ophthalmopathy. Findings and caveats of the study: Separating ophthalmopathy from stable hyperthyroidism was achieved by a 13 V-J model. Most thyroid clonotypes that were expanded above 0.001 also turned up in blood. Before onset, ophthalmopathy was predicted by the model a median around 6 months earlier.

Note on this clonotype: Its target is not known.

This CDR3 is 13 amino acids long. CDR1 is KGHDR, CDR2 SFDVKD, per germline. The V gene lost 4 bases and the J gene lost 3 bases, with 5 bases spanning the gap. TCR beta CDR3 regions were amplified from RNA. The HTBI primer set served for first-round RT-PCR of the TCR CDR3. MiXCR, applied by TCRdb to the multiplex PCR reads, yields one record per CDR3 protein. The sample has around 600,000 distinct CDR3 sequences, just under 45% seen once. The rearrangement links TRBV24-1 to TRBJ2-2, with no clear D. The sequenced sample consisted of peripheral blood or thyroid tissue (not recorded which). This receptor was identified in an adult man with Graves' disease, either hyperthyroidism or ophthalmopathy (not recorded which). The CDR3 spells CATSESDTGELFF. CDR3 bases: TGTGCCACCAGTGAATCCGACACCGGGGAGCTGTTTTTT.